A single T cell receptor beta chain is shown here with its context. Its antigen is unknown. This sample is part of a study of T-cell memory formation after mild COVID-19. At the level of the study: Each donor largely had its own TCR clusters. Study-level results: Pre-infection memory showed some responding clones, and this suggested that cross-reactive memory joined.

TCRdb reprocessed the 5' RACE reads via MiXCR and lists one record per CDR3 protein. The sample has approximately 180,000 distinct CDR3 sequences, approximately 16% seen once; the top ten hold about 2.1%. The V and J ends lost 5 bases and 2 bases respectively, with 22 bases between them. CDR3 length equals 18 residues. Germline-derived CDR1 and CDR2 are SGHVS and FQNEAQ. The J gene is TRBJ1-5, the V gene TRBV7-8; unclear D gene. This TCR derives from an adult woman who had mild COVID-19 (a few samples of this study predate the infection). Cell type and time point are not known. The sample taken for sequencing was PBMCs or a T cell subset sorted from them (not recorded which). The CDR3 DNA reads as TGTGCCAGCAGCCAATTACCATACGAGGGTGGGCGCAATCAGCCCCAGCATTTT. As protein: CASSQLPYEGGRNQPQHF. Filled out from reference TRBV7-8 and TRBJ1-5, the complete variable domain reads GAGVSQSPRYKVAKRGQDVALRCDPISGHVSLFWYQQALGQGPEFLTYFQNEAQLDKSGLPSDRFFAERPEGSVSTLKIQRTQQEDSAVYLCASSQLPYEGGRNQPQHFGDGTRLSIL.